This is a list of T cell receptor beta chains from one sample in a study of graft-versus-host responses after intestinal transplantation. Some clones are missing from TCRdb's copy, which holds only in-frame ones; the method was immunoSEQ multiplex PCR. The sample consists of about 120,000 clones, 90% of them appearing once. Their specific antigens are unknown. The sequenced sample was unstimulated CD4+ T cells sorted from spleen or lymph node cells, obtained before intestinal transplant. These receptors all come from a human donor who received an intestinal transplant. The CDR3 runs from the conserved cysteine through the conserved F or W. D genes are given only for firm matches. The size field is filled for only some rows; it gives once, few, many or a size class.

d_call j_call v_call clone_size cdr3_nt cdr3_aa
NA TRBJ2-7 TRBV11-2 NA TGTGCCAGCAGCACCCAGGGGGGCTCCTACGAGCAGTACTTC CASSTQGGSYEQYF
NA TRBJ2-7 TRBV13 NA TGTGCCAGCAGCTTATGGGGTGGCGGGACCTACGAGCAGTACTTC CASSLWGGGTYEQYF
TRBD1 TRBJ1-1 TRBV7-2 NA TGTGCCAGCAGCAGAGACAGGGGAGGGACTGAAGCTTTCTTT CASSRDRGGTEAFF
TRBD2 TRBJ2-1 TRBV7-9 once TGTGCCAGCAGCTCTAGCGGGCTCGGGCAGTTCTTC CASSSSGLGQFF
NA TRBJ2-3 TRBV7-8 NA TGTGCCAGCAGCTTACTGCATCCGGAGCGGCGGTCCCGGGGGTCCACAGATACGCAGTATTTT CASSLLHPERRSRGSTDTQYF
TRBD1 TRBJ1-1 TRBV4-3 NA TGCGCCAGCAGCCTATACAGGGGTATGAACACTGAAGCTTTCTTT CASSLYRGMNTEAFF
NA TRBJ1-1 TRBV19 NA TGTGCCAGTAGTAAATGGGGGCTCACTGAAGCTTTCTTT CASSKWGLTEAFF
NA TRBJ1-1 TRBV4-1 NA TGCGCCAGCAGCCAAGTTCGGGGGACTGAAGCTTTCTTT CASSQVRGTEAFF
NA TRBJ2-3 TRBV5-5 NA TGTGCCAGCAGTATTACGACAGGCCCCGCAGATACGCAGTATTTT CASSITTGPADTQYF
TRBD1 TRBJ1-3 TRBV7-9 NA TGTGCCAGCAGATGGACAGGGCTTAACACCATATATTTT CASRWTGLNTIYF
NA TRBJ2-3 TRBV27 NA TGTGCCAGCAGTTTCCTACTCGCGACAGTTCCTAGCACAGATACGCAGTATTTT CASSFLLATVPSTDTQYF
NA TRBJ1-6 TRBV27 few TGTGCCAGCAGACAGGGTAATTCACCCCTCCACTTT CASRQGNSPLHF
TRBD2 TRBJ2-1 TRBV5-4 NA TGTGCCAGCAGCTCAGGACCAGGACTAGCGGGGTATGAGCAGTTCTTC CASSSGPGLAGYEQFF
TRBD2 TRBJ2-7 TRBV28 NA TGTGCCAGCAGTTTTCGGAGTCTCAGGGAGCGGGACTTCTACGAGCAGTACTTC CASSFRSLRERDFYEQYF
TRBD2 TRBJ2-7 TRBV19 once TGTGCCAGTAGATCTAGCGGGAGTAGCTCCTACGAGCAGTACTTC CASRSSGSSSYEQYF
NA TRBJ1-1 TRBV5-1 NA TGCGCCAGCAGCATAAAGTACCGGGACGGGGGCACTGAAGCTTTCTTT CASSIKYRDGGTEAFF
TRBD2 TRBJ2-7 TRBV6-5 NA TGTGCCAGCAGCCCCCGCAGCGGGAGCTACGAGCAGTACTTC CASSPRSGSYEQYF
NA TRBJ1-1 TRBV30 NA TGTGCCTGGAGTGTACTCAACACTGAAGCTTTCTTT CAWSVLNTEAFF
TRBD1 TRBJ1-2 TRBV6-5 NA TGTGCCAGCAGATCAGACAGGGGACATTACTATGGCTACACCTTC CASRSDRGHYYGYTF
TRBD1 TRBJ2-2 TRBV29-1 NA TGCAGCGTTGAAGATGCGGACAGGGGCACCGGGGAGCTGTTTTTT CSVEDADRGTGELFF
NA TRBJ2-5 TRBV28 NA TGTGCCAGCAGCCGCCCGGGGCGGGGACTGTCGGCCCAGTACTTC CASSRPGRGLSAQYF
TRBD1 TRBJ1-3 TRBV28 NA TGTGCCAGCACCGAACGGGACAGGGCTGGAAACACCATATATTTT CASTERDRAGNTIYF
TRBD2 TRBJ2-3 TRBV30 NA TGTGCCGGTCAACAGGGGCGGACTAGCGGGGGAACAGATACGCAGTATTTT CAGQQGRTSGGTDTQYF
TRBD2 TRBJ2-3 TRBV7-3 NA TGTGCCAGCAGCCCAGCTAGGGCTAGCGGATATCGGGATACGCAGTATTTT CASSPARASGYRDTQYF
NA TRBJ1-2 TRBV2 NA TGTGCCAGCATGCGGCAGGGTTTCTATGGCTACACCTTC CASMRQGFYGYTF
NA TRBJ1-2 TRBV30 NA TGTGCCTGGAGTGTACAATGGACAGCTTACACCTTC CAWSVQWTAYTF
TRBD2 TRBJ2-3 TRBV18 NA TGTGCCAGCTCACCTAGCGGGAGAAGGGGCACAGATACGCAGTATTTT CASSPSGRRGTDTQYF
NA TRBJ1-1 TRBV5-6 once TGTGCCAGCAGCCCGGACCGAGGGATCACTGAAGCTTTCTTT CASSPDRGITEAFF
NA TRBJ1-2 TRBV4-1 NA TGCGCCAGCAGCCAAGGCCCGGGATCCTATGGCTACACCTTC CASSQGPGSYGYTF
NA TRBJ2-7 TRBV12-5 NA TGTGCTAGTGGTTTGGTACGACAGGGAGGAGAGCAGTACTTC CASGLVRQGGEQYF
NA TRBJ1-2 TRBV28 once TGTGCCAGCAGGGATGGGGGCCGGCTGATTAGCTACACCTTC CASRDGGRLISYTF
TRBD1 TRBJ2-2 TRBV5-6 once TGTGCCAGCAGCTCTGGACAGGGGGCTCCAAAAGAGTGGACCGGGGAGCTGTTTTTT CASSSGQGAPKEWTGELFF
TRBD1 TRBJ1-2 TRBV6-1 NA TGTGCCACCACAGACAGGGTCTTTAACTATGGCTACACCTTC CATTDRVFNYGYTF
TRBD1 TRBJ2-5 TRBV5-6 NA TGTGCCAGCAGCCGAAGACAGGGGGTTAGGCAAGAGACCCAGTACTTC CASSRRQGVRQETQYF
TRBD1 TRBJ2-2 TRBV12-5 NA TGTGCTAGTGGTTTGGTAGCTGGGGGGACCGGGACAGGGGGGAACACCGGGGAGCTGTTTTTT CASGLVAGGTGTGGNTGELFF
NA TRBJ2-7 TRBV6-5 NA TGTGCCAGCAGTAACCGAGGAGGCGAGCAGTACTTC CASSNRGGEQYF
TRBD1 TRBJ1-1 TRBV11-2 NA TGTGCCAGCAGCCCCAGAAGACAGGGGGAAAACACTGAAGCTTTCTTT CASSPRRQGENTEAFF
TRBD1 TRBJ1-1 TRBV5-6 NA TGTGCCAGCAGCTTTGGAGAAGACAGGGCCCCTGAAGCTTTCTTT CASSFGEDRAPEAFF
NA TRBJ2-7 TRBV30 NA TGTGCCTGGAGTACAGGGCCCTACGAGCAGTACTTC CAWSTGPYEQYF
NA TRBJ1-6 TRBV6-5 NA TGTGCCAGCAGACGGGACATTAATTCACCCCTCCACTTT CASRRDINSPLHF
TRBD1 TRBJ1-6 TRBV6-1 NA TGTGCCAGCAGGGGATACAGGGGGCTTAATTCACCCCTCCACTTT CASRGYRGLNSPLHF
NA TRBJ2-3 TRBV18 NA TGTGCCAGCTCAGGACAGAGGAACACAGATACGCAGTATTTT CASSGQRNTDTQYF
NA TRBJ2-7 TRBV7-9 NA TGTGCCAGCAGCCGGGACACATATTCCTACGAGCAGTACTTC CASSRDTYSYEQYF
TRBD2 TRBJ2-7 TRBV6-4 NA TGTGCCAGCAGTGATACTGGGGGGGGGAGCTCCTACGAGCAGTACTTC CASSDTGGGSSYEQYF
TRBD1 TRBJ2-7 TRBV28 once TGTGCCAGCAGTAGCACAGGGGCCTGGCGCTTC CASSSTGAWRF
TRBD1 TRBJ2-6 TRBV7-2 NA TGTGCCAGCAGCCCCGGGACAGGATCTGGGGCCAACGTCCTGACTTTC CASSPGTGSGANVLTF
TRBD2 TRBJ2-3 TRBV2 NA TGTGCCAGCAGCGAAGGGGGACTAGCGACAGATACGCAGTATTTT CASSEGGLATDTQYF
NA TRBJ2-7 TRBV6-1 NA TGTGCCAGCAGTGGATCGGGGCCGGGAGACTTCTACGAGCAGTACTTC CASSGSGPGDFYEQYF
TRBD1 TRBJ1-2 TRBV30 NA TGTGCCTGGAGCCTCCCTTTGGGACAGGGATCCTATGGCTACACCTTC CAWSLPLGQGSYGYTF
NA TRBJ2-5 TRBV15 NA TGTGCCACCAGCAGAGAGGGCACTCCTGGGGAGACCCAGTACTTC CATSREGTPGETQYF
TRBD1 TRBJ2-1 TRBV7-2 NA TGTGCCAGCAGCTCCAGACAGGGGAGGTCCTACAATGAGCAGTTCTTC CASSSRQGRSYNEQFF
TRBD2 TRBJ2-1 TRBV19 NA TGTGCCAGTAGTATTCCGGGACTAGCGGGAGGTAATGAGCAGTTCTTC CASSIPGLAGGNEQFF
TRBD1 TRBJ2-2 TRBV6-6 NA TGTGCCAGCAGTTTCGACAGGGTCACCACCGGGGAGCTGTTTTTT CASSFDRVTTGELFF
TRBD2 TRBJ2-7 TRBV28 NA TGTGCCAGCAGTCCAATCTTCCCTCTAAGGGGGAGCGGGAGTTTTTACGAGCAGTACTTC CASSPIFPLRGSGSFYEQYF
NA TRBJ2-7 TRBV27 NA TGTGCCAGCAGTCCCCCGTTGGCGGGCCCCTACGAGCAGTACTTC CASSPPLAGPYEQYF
NA TRBJ2-7 TRBV29-1 NA TGCAGCGTTGGAATCTTCGGCTACGAGCAGTACTTC CSVGIFGYEQYF
TRBD2 TRBJ2-1 TRBV7-8 NA TGTGCCAGCAGCCCAGGGGGGGGTCTAGCGGGGCTCTCCTACAATGAGCAGTTCTTC CASSPGGGLAGLSYNEQFF